The 30 T cell receptor beta chains given below trace back to one sample, sequenced in a study of blood T cell repertoires in COVID-19. The table came from immunoSEQ multiplex PCR; TCRdb's copy has only in-frame clones and leaves some out. Here the sample spans 150,000 to 200,000 clones, roughly 86% being singletons. Sequencing was performed on PBMCs or T cells enriched from blood (not recorded which). These receptors all come from a woman in her 30s who had recovered from COVID-19.

V gene TRBV5-1 combines with J gene TRBJ2-1; D is perhaps TRBD2 (5 bases). CDR1 SGHRS and CDR2 YFSETQ come from the germline V gene. Trimming took off 5 bases at V and 8 bases at J, with 14 bases between the two ends. This CDR3 has 13 amino acids. The CDR3 DNA sequence: TGCGCCAGCAGTACCCGGGGTGGCGATGAGCAGTTCTTC. This gives the protein CASSTRGGDEQFF.

The chain recombines TRBV3-1 (or the pseudogene TRBV3-2) with TRBJ2-2; no clear D. This CDR3 is 17 amino acids long. CDR1 LGHDT and CDR2 YNNKEL come from the germline V gene (reference sequence). V was clipped by 4 bases and J by 0 bases, with 15 bases between them. CDR3 amino acids: CASSRLRIHANTGELFF. The DNA of the CDR3 is TGTGCCAGCAGCCGCCTCAGGATCCACGCGAACACCGGGGAGCTGTTTTTT.

The rearrangement uses TRBV2 and TRBJ1-2; D not resolved. The V and J ends lost 10 bases and 8 bases respectively, with 26 bases between them. This CDR3 is built from 15 residues. From germline, CDR1 is SNHLY and CDR2 FYNNEI. The CDR3 nucleotides read TGTGCCACCATACCCTCGCGAGGTTCGACGTGGGGCTACACCTTC. Protein: CATIPSRGSTWGYTF.

The V gene is TRBV27, the J gene TRBJ1-2; tentative D call: TRBD1 (6 bases). The CDR3 consists of 12 residues. V gave up 5 bases and J gave up 6 bases, with 10 bases separating them. Germline CDR1 is MNHEY and CDR2 is SMNVEV (reference sequence). The CDR3 nucleotides read TGTGCCAGCAGTGCACAGGGCCATGGCTACACCTTC. The encoded protein is CASSAQGHGYTF.

V and J are TRBV7-8 and TRBJ2-7; TRBD2 agrees at 9 bases. Germline V gene data show CDR1 as SGHVS and CDR2 as FQNEAQ. CDR3 length equals 16 residues. Germline trimming cut 1 base from V and 3 bases from J; bases unmatched to any gene: 7. Here the CDR3 reads CASSLGVAGANYEQYF. The CDR3 DNA sequence: TGTGCCAGCAGCTTAGGGGTAGCGGGAGCAAACTACGAGCAGTACTTC.

V usage is TRBV3-1 (or the pseudogene TRBV3-2) and J usage is TRBJ1-1; D is unclear. V lost 4 bases and J lost 4, with 13 bases in between. The germline gives CDR1 LGHDT, CDR2 YNNKEL (reference sequence). The length of the CDR3 is 14 residues. This CDR3 is CASSRPGAGTEAFF. CDR3 nucleotide sequence: TGTGCCAGCAGCCGCCCGGGAGCCGGCACTGAAGCTTTCTTT.

The chain couples TRBV2 to TRBJ2-1, with 10 bases that match TRBD2. Trimming removed 1 base from V and 9 bases from J; junction bases left unmatched: 6. The CDR3 runs to 15 residues. Per germline, CDR1 SNHLY and CDR2 FYNNEI. This CDR3 is CASSEGTSGSLEQFF. As DNA, the CDR3 is TGTGCCAGCAGTGAAGGGACTAGCGGTTCTCTTGAGCAGTTCTTC.

This clone was recorded only once. The chain carries TRBV28 and TRBJ2-7, with a possible D match to TRBD2 (6 bases). This CDR3 has 15 residues. CDR1 is MDHEN, CDR2 SYDVKM, per germline. Deletions cut 5 bases from V and 3 bases from J, with 17 bases between. The CDR3 nucleotides read TGTGCCAGCAGTAACACGGGACGGGGGATCTACGAGCAGTACTTC. Protein: CASSNTGRGIYEQYF.

This clone was observed once. The chain links TRBV27 to TRBJ2-7; TRBD1 aligns across 7 bases. Germline V lookup: CDR1 MNHEY, CDR2 SMNVEV (reference sequence). With 0 bases clipped from V and 6 bases from J, the junction kept 5 bases outside the gene matches. This CDR3 is built from 14 residues. The CDR3 region has the DNA TGTGCCAGCAGTTTATCGGGGACAGTCTTCGAGCAGTACTTC. This gives the protein CASSLSGTVFEQYF.

The chain carries TRBV6-5 and TRBJ2-7, with a weak D call TRBD2 (5 bases). V was trimmed by 0 bases and J by 7 bases, leaving 16 bases between them. CDR3 length: 15 amino acids. Germline V gene sequence: CDR1 MNHEY, CDR2 SVGAGI. Written as DNA, the CDR3 is TGTGCCAGCAGTTACTCCGGGGTAGGGTATCGAGAGCAGTACTTC. This gives the protein CASSYSGVGYREQYF.

Comment on this clone: In the same sample, other DNA sequences code for this CDR3. The rearrangement joins TRBV11-3 to TRBJ1-2; D gene unclear. V lost 0 bases and J lost 4, with 3 bases in between. CDR3 length equals 12 residues. The germline V gene encodes CDR1 SGHNT and CDR2 YENEEA. CDR3 in amino acids: CASSLDGYGYTF. For the CDR3, the DNA is TGTGCCAGCAGCTTAGACGGCTATGGCTACACCTTC.

This rearrangement joins TRBV5-8 to TRBJ2-7; D is possibly TRBD1 (5 bases). Between the trimmed V and J ends, which lost 0 bases and 2 bases, there was a span of 9 bases. This CDR3 has 14 amino acids. Germline V gene lookup returns CDR1 SGHTS and CDR2 YDEGEE. The DNA of the CDR3 is TGTGCCAGCAGCTTGGGACAGATTACCTACGAGCAGTACTTC. This encodes CASSLGQITYEQYF.

V is TRBV5-1 and J is TRBJ2-7, with 9 bases that match TRBD1. The CDR3 has 14 residues. V dropped 4 bases and J dropped 2; count of bases not matched to a gene: 4. Germline CDR1 is SGHRS and CDR2 is YFSETQ. CDR3 residues: CASSGDRETYEQYF. The CDR3 DNA sequence: TGCGCCAGCAGCGGGGACAGGGAAACCTACGAGCAGTACTTC. Together with reference TRBV5-1 and TRBJ2-7, the CDR3 gives the full variable domain: KAGVTQTPRYLIKTRGQQVTLSCSPISGHRSVSWYQQTPGQGLQFLFEYFSETQRNKGNFPGRFSGRQFSNSRSEMNVSTLELGDSALYLCASSGDRETYEQYFGPGTRLTVT.

This clone was seen just once. The chain couples TRBV5-4 to TRBJ1-3, with D possibly matching TRBD1 (6 bases). Germline V gives CDR1 SGHNT, CDR2 YYREEE (reference sequence). This CDR3 comprises 17 residues. Trimming took off 0 bases at V and 0 bases at J, with 13 bases between the two ends. Here the CDR3 DNA reads TGTGCCAGCAGCTTGGTAGGGGGGGCGAGCTCTGGAAACACCATATATTTT. The encoded protein is CASSLVGGASSGNTIYF.

This chain uses TRBV7-6 with TRBJ2-7; 8 nucleotides line up with TRBD1. Germline trimming cut 1 base from V and 5 bases from J; bases unmatched to any gene: 10. The CDR3 runs 16 residues. The germline gives CDR1 SGHVS, CDR2 FNYEAQ. The DNA of the CDR3 is TGTGCCAGCAGCTTAGTTACCGGGACAGGCTACGACGAGCAGTACTTC. Encoded protein: CASSLVTGTGYDEQYF.

The chain joins TRBV5-1 to TRBJ2-7; a possible D gene is TRBD2 (5 bases). CDR3 length: 14 amino acids. Trimming removed 5 bases from V and 2 bases from J, with 14 bases in between. Germline V lookup: CDR1 SGHRS, CDR2 YFSETQ. The CDR3 DNA reads TGCGCCAGCAGTCTAAGCGCGGGCGCCTACGAGCAGTACTTC. As protein: CASSLSAGAYEQYF.

The chain joins TRBV4-2 to TRBJ2-7, with a weak D call TRBD1 (5 bases). Per germline, CDR1 LGHNA and CDR2 YNFKEQ. V was shortened by 0 bases and J by 0 bases, with 15 bases between the two germline ends. The CDR3 loop spans 17 amino acids. DNA for the CDR3: TGTGCCAGCAGCCAAGAAACTGGGGCGGACCGCTCCTACGAGCAGTACTTC. Its protein product is CASSQETGADRSYEQYF.

The chain recombines TRBV6-5 with TRBJ1-3; D possibly corresponds to TRBD1 (5 bases). CDR1 is MNHEY, CDR2 SVGAGI, per germline. CDR3 length equals 14 residues. Trimming cost V 4 bases and J 2 bases, with 9 bases left between them. The CDR3 protein is CASSSTVPGNTIYF. The CDR3 DNA reads as TGTGCCAGCAGTTCGACAGTACCTGGAAACACCATATATTTT.

The gene calls are TRBV15 and TRBJ2-7; the match to TRBD2 covers 9 bases. The junction had 9 bases not matched to a gene; V was cut back by 7 bases and J by 8 bases. This CDR3 region has 13 residues. Germline CDR1 LNHNV, CDR2 YYDKDF (reference sequence). The DNA of the CDR3 is TGTGCCACCACTCCCGGCGGGGGGGGGCAGCAGTACTTC. This encodes CATTPGGGGQQYF.

This clone appeared a single time. CDR3 coding DNA: TGTGCCACCAGCCGGGGGATTCGCTATGGCTACACCTTC. This codes for CATSRGIRYGYTF. The gene calls are TRBV24-1 and TRBJ1-2, with D possibly being TRBD1 (5 bases). CDR1 is KGHDR and CDR2 is SFDVKD in the germline V gene. Between the trimmed V and J ends, which lost 7 bases and 4 bases, there was a span of 12 bases. CDR3 size: 13 residues.

V usage is TRBV9 and J usage is TRBJ2-7, with D unresolved. Germline CDR1 and CDR2: SGDLS and YYNGEE. V shed 3 bases and J shed 7 bases, with 32 bases lying between them. The CDR3 runs 19 residues. The chain's CDR3 is CASSGDGARHLLPLWEQYF. CDR3 DNA: TGTGCCAGCAGCGGAGATGGTGCCAGGCACCTTCTCCCTCTCTGGGAGCAGTACTTC.

This sequence joins TRBV14 and TRBJ1-1, with D possibly being TRBD1 (6 bases). Deletions cut 4 bases from V and 5 bases from J, with 11 bases between. Germline loops: CDR1 SGHDN, CDR2 FVKESK. The CDR3 is made up of 13 amino acids. The CDR3 DNA sequence: TGTGCCAGCAGCCCTAGGGGGTGGACTGAAGCTTTCTTT. Amino acids: CASSPRGWTEAFF.

As to this clone: This same CDR3 is encoded by further DNA sequences in the sample. This rearrangement joins TRBV5-1 to TRBJ2-3; no clear D gene. This CDR3 is 12 amino acids long. Germline CDR1 SGHRS, CDR2 YFSETQ. V dropped 2 bases and J dropped 2 bases, with 3 bases sitting between them. CDR3 sequence (DNA): TGCGCCAGCAGCTTAGCCACAGATACGCAGTATTTT. Its translation is CASSLATDTQYF.

This chain joins TRBV10-3 and TRBJ2-1; TRBD2 matches at 7 bases. This CDR3 contains 16 residues. The trim removed 7 bases at V and 0 bases at J, leaving 9 bases unmatched. Germline CDR1 and CDR2: ENHRY and SYGVKD. The CDR3 region is CAIKPGGSSSYNEQFF. CDR3 nucleotides: TGTGCCATCAAGCCCGGCGGGAGCTCCTCCTACAATGAGCAGTTCTTC.

V gene TRBV18 combines with J gene TRBJ2-7; TRBD2 matches at 9 bases. The CDR3 is made up of 15 amino acids. J was trimmed by 0 bases and V by 3 bases; bases with no gene match: 3. From germline, CDR1 is KGHSH and CDR2 LQKENI. CDR3 loop: CASSPIAGVSYEQYF. The CDR3 DNA reads as TGTGCCAGCTCACCGATAGCGGGGGTCTCCTACGAGCAGTACTTC.

This clone was detected once. The chain combines TRBV24-1 with TRBJ1-2; no firm D call. The CDR3 is 14 amino acids. In germline, CDR1 is KGHDR, CDR2 SFDVKD. Deletions cut 1 base from V and 3 bases from J, with 8 bases between. The CDR3 is CATSDFGVYYGYTF. The CDR3 coding sequence is TGTGCCACCAGTGATTTCGGGGTGTACTATGGCTACACCTTC.

This chain connects TRBV5-5 to TRBJ2-7; D remains ambiguous. V lost 4 bases and J lost 2, with 7 bases in between. The germline gives CDR1 SGHKS, CDR2 YYEKEE (reference sequence). This CDR3 has 12 residues. For the CDR3, the DNA is TGTGCCAGCAGCCCATCGGCCTACGAGCAGTACTTC. Amino acids: CASSPSAYEQYF.

The V gene is TRBV20-1, the J gene TRBJ2-1; unclear D gene. This CDR3 comprises 11 residues. V gave up 2 bases and J gave up 9 bases, with 8 bases separating them. CDR1 and CDR2 (germline): DFQATT, SNEGSKA (reference sequence). This chain's CDR3 is CSARLRGEQFF. The CDR3 DNA is TGCAGTGCTAGACTTCGCGGTGAGCAGTTCTTC.

The chain joins TRBV2 to TRBJ2-7; D perhaps matches TRBD2 (6 bases). Germline V gene data show CDR1 as SNHLY and CDR2 as FYNNEI. Trimming took off 3 bases at V and 1 base at J, with 13 bases between the two ends. This CDR3 has 15 amino acids. The CDR3 DNA sequence: TGTGCCAGCAGTGACGGAGGGCGGCTGTCCTACGAGCAGTACTTC. Amino acid sequence: CASSDGGRLSYEQYF.

With respect to this clone: Other DNA sequences in this sample translate to the same CDR3. The chain has TRBV12-3 or TRBV12-4 and TRBJ2-1; tentative D call: TRBD1 (5 bases). The V end lost 2 bases, the J end lost 5 bases, and 7 bases lay between the germline ends. The CDR3 covers 13 residues. The DNA for the CDR3 is TGTGCCAGCAGTTTAACCAGGGACAATGAGCAGTTCTTC. It translates to CASSLTRDNEQFF.